This entry features one TCR beta chain sequence. Source study methods: By means of reference gene primer amplification, nucleated cell counts were estimated. Generated by immunoSEQ multiplex PCR, the TCRdb table keeps only in-frame clones and is missing some. Clone size and the V and J calls come from that table; the DNA yielded D and trimming. The sample comprises around 150,000 clones, approximately 84% of which are singletons, and approximately 9% rests with the top ten. These data originate in a study of blood T cell repertoires in COVID-19. Across the study: The origin of the acute and convalescent COVID-19 samples was the United States, Italy and Spain. PBMCs, B-cell-depleted T cells, or T cells were the source of the cDNA or gDNA that made up the material.

CDR1 SNHLY and CDR2 FYNNEI come from the germline V gene. The CDR3 has 12 amino acids. With 8 bases removed from V and 3 bases from J, the gap between germline ends came to 10 bases. The TCR originated in a woman over 75 in a cohort sampled during active or convalescent COVID-19. Sequenced input: peripheral blood. The chain links TRBV2 to TRBJ1-2; D not certain. CDR3 protein: CASGRDYYGYTF. The CDR3 coding sequence is TGTGCCAGCGGTCGGGATTACTATGGCTACACCTTC.